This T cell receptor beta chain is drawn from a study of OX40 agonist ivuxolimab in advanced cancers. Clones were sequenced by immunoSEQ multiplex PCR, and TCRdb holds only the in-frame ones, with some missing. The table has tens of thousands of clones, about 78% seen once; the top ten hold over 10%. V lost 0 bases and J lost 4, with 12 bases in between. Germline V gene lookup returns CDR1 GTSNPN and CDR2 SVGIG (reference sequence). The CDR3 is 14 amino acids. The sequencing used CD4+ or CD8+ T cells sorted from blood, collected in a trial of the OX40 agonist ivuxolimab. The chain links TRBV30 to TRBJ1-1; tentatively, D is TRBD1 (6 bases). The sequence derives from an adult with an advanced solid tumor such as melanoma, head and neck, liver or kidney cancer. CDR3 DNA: TGTGCCTGGAGTGTACTAGCAGGGGCCACTGAAGCTTTCTTT. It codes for CAWSVLAGATEAFF. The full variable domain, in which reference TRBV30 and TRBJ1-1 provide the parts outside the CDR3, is SQTIHQWPATLVQPVGSPLSLECTVEGTSNPNLYWYRQAAGRGLQLLFYSVGIGQISSEVPQNLSASRPQDRQFILSSKKLLLSDSGFYLCAWSVLAGATEAFFGQGTRLTVV.